This paragraph reports one T cell receptor beta chain. The sample is drawn from a study of T cells after yellow fever vaccination. Germline CDR1 is SEHNR and CDR2 is FQNEAQ (reference sequence). V lost 5 bases and J 1 base, leaving 14 bases between the germline ends. The length of the CDR3 is 15 residues. MiXCR was run by TCRdb on the 5' RACE reads, yielding one entry per CDR3 protein. Of hundreds of thousands of distinct CDR3 sequences detected, roughly 14% appear once; the ten largest clones hold about an eighth. Material: PBMCs, obtained on the day of the yellow fever booster vaccination. V is TRBV7-9 and J is TRBJ1-1, with D perhaps TRBD1 (6 bases). The clonotype originates from a man aged 25 to 45 who received the YFV17D yellow fever vaccine. The DNA for the CDR3 is TGTGCCAGCAGCAAGCAGGGGCTTTCGAACACTGAAGCTTTCTTT. As protein: CASSKQGLSNTEAFF.